The 22 T cell receptor beta chains given below trace back to one sample, sequenced in a study of blood T cells in healthy people across ages. Primed by a sample-barcoded 5' primer and a J-beta primer mix, a second PCR proceeded for roughly 7 to 11 cycles. TCRdb reprocessed the 5' RACE reads with MiXCR, giving one entry per CDR3 protein. Of some 700,000 distinct CDR3 sequences listed, roughly 43% were seen once; the top ten hold under 25%. Sample: blood. Receptors were obtained from a woman aged 55-69 years in good health.

The table lists this clonotype with a few counts. The gene calls are TRBV10-3 and TRBJ2-7; TRBD1 agrees at 10 bases. The CDR3 spans 16 residues. From germline, CDR1 is ENHRY and CDR2 SYGVKD. V shed 0 bases and J 5 bases; nucleotides not matched to a gene: 7. The CDR3 DNA reads as TGTGCCATCAGTGAGTCGGGGACAGGGGATAGCGACGAGCAGTACTTC. Translation: CAISESGTGDSDEQYF.

Ten or more counts support this clonotype. The CDR3, as DNA: TGTGCCAGCACCCGATCCCGGGAGTCCTACGAGCAGTACTTC. Amino acids: CASTRSRESYEQYF. This chain joins TRBV6-5 and TRBJ2-7, with D perhaps matching TRBD2 (6 bases). The CDR3 loop spans 14 amino acids. Germline V gene sequence: CDR1 MNHEY, CDR2 SVGAGI. Trimming shortened V by 7 bases and J by 1 base, and 14 bases separated the two germline ends.

Only one count was recorded for this clonotype. The chain is built from TRBV29-1 and TRBJ2-1; D is ambiguous. Trimming removed 6 bases at V and 9 bases at J, with 15 bases between. The CDR3 consists of 12 residues. Germline V gene lookup returns CDR1 SQVTM and CDR2 ANQGSEA. The CDR3 is CSVLIPRGEQFF. The CDR3 nucleotides read TGCAGCGTACTAATTCCGAGAGGTGAGCAGTTCTTC.

The genes are TRBV27 and TRBJ1-2; D is unresolved. Germline V gene data show CDR1 as MNHEY and CDR2 as SMNVEV (reference sequence). Trimming stripped 3 bases from V and 8 bases from J, with 16 bases between. CDR3 length: 14 residues. The CDR3 coding sequence is TGTGCCAGCAGTTTCGCGGGCTCCGAGGGCGGCTACACCTTC. Residues: CASSFAGSEGGYTF.

The chain uses TRBV30 and TRBJ1-1; tentative D call: TRBD1 (5 bases). Germline V CDR1 and CDR2: GTSNPN, SVGIG (reference sequence). Deletions cut 0 bases from V and 2 bases from J, with 16 bases between. The CDR3 extends over 16 amino acids. In nucleotides, the CDR3 is TGTGCCTGGAGTGTAACCCCGGGGGGGATTAACACTGAAGCTTTCTTT. The encoded protein is CAWSVTPGGINTEAFF.

This clonotype was observed many times. J is TRBJ2-1 and V is TRBV20-1; 10 nucleotides match TRBD2. V gave up 6 bases and J gave up 2 bases; unmatched junction bases: 4. Germline CDR1 and CDR2: DFQATT and SNEGSKA (reference sequence). This CDR3 has 14 amino acids. The DNA for the CDR3 is TGCAGTGCGCCTAGCGGGGGCCCCTACAATGAGCAGTTCTTC. It encodes CSAPSGGPYNEQFF.

The rearrangement uses TRBV2 and TRBJ2-3; a weak D match, TRBD2 (6 bases). Looked up from germline, CDR1 is SNHLY and CDR2 is FYNNEI. V was cut by 10 bases and J by 2 bases, with 10 bases left in between. The CDR3 spans 12 residues. The CDR3 region is CATGTDTDTQYF. CDR3 in DNA: TGTGCCACCGGGACTGACACAGATACGCAGTATTTT.

The rearrangement links TRBV10-3 to TRBJ2-3; perhaps TRBD2 as D (5 bases). V was clipped by 8 bases and J by 0 bases, with 21 bases between them. Germline V CDR1 and CDR2: ENHRY, SYGVKD. This CDR3 has 17 residues. The CDR3 reads CAISSSRGSSSTDTQYF. CDR3 nucleotide sequence: TGTGCCATCTCCTCCTCTCGGGGTTCTTCTAGCACAGATACGCAGTATTTT.

The rearrangement uses TRBV2 and TRBJ2-5; 7 bases match TRBD2. The CDR3 sequence is 13 residues long. The germline CDR1 and CDR2 sequences are SNHLY and FYNNEI. The V gene end was trimmed by 7 bases and the J gene end by 4 bases; junction bases not matched to a gene: 6. The CDR3 DNA reads as TGTGCCAGCATGGCGGGAGCGGTAGAGACCCAGTACTTC. It specifies CASMAGAVETQYF.

This clonotype was seen a few times. The CDR3: CASTLLLAGAVDTQYF. The CDR3 bases are TGTGCCAGCACCCTCCTCTTAGCCGGAGCCGTAGATACGCAGTATTTT. The gene calls are TRBV11-2 and TRBJ2-3, with D uncertain. The CDR3 runs to 16 residues. The V end lost 7 bases, the J end lost 5 bases, and 22 bases lay between the germline ends. The germline V gene encodes CDR1 SGHAT and CDR2 FQNNGV.

The chain joins TRBV5-1 to TRBJ2-1; 8 nucleotides line up with TRBD1. This CDR3 has 14 residues. Per the germline V gene, CDR1 is SGHRS and CDR2 is YFSETQ. The V segment lost 4 bases and the J segment 10 bases; nucleotides outside the gene matches: 10. The CDR3 loop reads CASSAPGQGYEQFF. The CDR3 coding sequence is TGCGCCAGCAGCGCCCCAGGACAGGGCTACGAGCAGTTCTTC.

This clonotype was seen more than once but under ten times. V usage is TRBV2 and J usage is TRBJ1-2; D uncertain. The V end lost 4 bases, the J end lost 3 bases, and 12 bases lay between the germline ends. Germline V gene sequence: CDR1 SNHLY, CDR2 FYNNEI. The CDR3 spans 14 residues. In DNA, the CDR3 is TGTGCCAGCAGTGCTTTGGGGTTGGACTATGGCTACACCTTC. Its protein is CASSALGLDYGYTF. Based on the CDR3 plus reference TRBV2 and TRBJ1-2, the full variable domain is EPEVTQTPSHQVTQMGQEVILRCVPISNHLYFYWYRQILGQKVEFLVSFYNNEISEKSEIFDDQFSVERPDGSNFTLKIRSTKLEDSAMYFCASSALGLDYGYTFGSGTRLTVV.

This chain connects TRBV12-5 to TRBJ2-1; weak D call: TRBD1 (5 bases). Trimming took 4 bases from V and 7 from J, leaving 17 bases between them. This CDR3 has 15 amino acids. Germline-derived CDR1 and CDR2 are LGHNT and FRNRAP. CDR3 residues: CASGSTGIPANEQFF. The CDR3 DNA follows: TGTGCTAGTGGTTCAACAGGAATCCCGGCGAATGAGCAGTTCTTC.

The chain carries TRBV20-1 and TRBJ2-5, with no clear D. The CDR3 loop spans 14 amino acids. V dropped 0 bases and J dropped 1 base, with 9 bases sitting between them. From germline, CDR1 is DFQATT and CDR2 SNEGSKA (reference sequence). The DNA for the CDR3 is TGCAGTGCTAGAGATGGAGCTCCCCAAGAGACCCAGTACTTC. Translated: CSARDGAPQETQYF.

This clonotype was detected a few times. This rearrangement joins TRBV3-1 to TRBJ2-1; unclear D gene. The ends were cut back, 0 bases at V and 9 bases at J, with 9 bases in the middle. CDR3 length equals 13 residues. Germline lookup yields CDR1 LGHDT and CDR2 YNNKEL (reference sequence). The CDR3 reads CASSQDLIGEQFF. CDR3 coding DNA: TGTGCCAGCAGCCAAGACCTGATTGGTGAGCAGTTCTTC.

This clonotype was found once. V usage is TRBV27 and J usage is TRBJ2-1; 8 nucleotides align to TRBD1. With the DNA end fitting TRBJ2-7 better, the J assignment may be wrong. The CDR3 runs to 16 residues. The germline gives CDR1 MNHEY, CDR2 SMNVEV (reference sequence). The DNA of the CDR3 is TGTGCCAGCCGAGACGCGGACAGGGTCGCCTACAATGAGCAGTACTTC. It translates to CASRDADRVAYNEQYF.

This clonotype was recorded only once. A junction boundary mismatches the germline segment, possibly from a read error. The CDR3 DNA sequence: TGTGCCAACAGCGTAGCCACCGAGGCTAATGAGCAGTTCTTC. As protein: CANSVATEANEQFF. The gene calls are TRBV9 and TRBJ2-1; D gene uncertain. This CDR3 is built from 14 residues. Germline V gene sequence: CDR1 SGDLS, CDR2 YYNGEE.

The chain carries TRBV20-1 and TRBJ2-7; 11 nucleotides align to TRBD2. CDR3 length equals 14 residues. CDR1 and CDR2 (germline): DFQATT, SNEGSKA (reference sequence). V gave up 6 bases and J gave up 8 bases; unmatched junction bases: 12. The CDR3 DNA sequence: TGCAGTGCAAGACTAGCGGGACATTTGTACAAGCAGTACTTC. Protein: CSARLAGHLYKQYF.

The sample holds a few counts of this clonotype. The chain combines TRBV7-9 with TRBJ2-5, with 11 bases aligning to TRBD1. The CDR3 runs to 17 residues. After removal of 4 bases from V and 4 bases from J, the junction contained 11 bases not matched to a gene. Per the germline V gene, CDR1 is SEHNR and CDR2 is FQNEAQ (reference sequence). The CDR3 DNA sequence: TGTGCCAGCAGCTCCGCCTGGACAGGGGGCAATATAGAGACCCAGTACTTC. Translating it yields CASSSAWTGGNIETQYF.

V gene TRBV27 combines with J gene TRBJ1-2, with a tentative D call TRBD1 (6 bases). V lost 0 bases to trimming and J lost 2 bases, with 13 bases between them. This CDR3 has 16 amino acids. CDR1 and CDR2 (germline): MNHEY, SMNVEV (reference sequence). CDR3 coding DNA: TGTGCCAGCAGTTTATCCCGGACAGTCATAAACTATGGCTACACCTTC. It specifies CASSLSRTVINYGYTF.

The V gene is TRBV19, the J gene TRBJ2-4; TRBD1 matches at 9 bases. The J call may be incorrect, as the DNA end agrees better with TRBJ2-7. Germline CDR1 is LNHDA and CDR2 is SQIVND (reference sequence). The CDR3 is 15 residues long. The CDR3 nucleotides read TGTGCCAGTAGTACTATTCGGACAGGGGCCGACGAGCAGTACTTC. Translation: CASSTIRTGADEQYF.

The V and J genes are TRBV27 and TRBJ2-1; 9 bases agree with TRBD2. With V trimmed by 4 bases and J by 6 bases, 4 bases remained unmatched. Germline V gene sequence: CDR1 MNHEY, CDR2 SMNVEV (reference sequence). CDR3 length equals 14 residues. The CDR3 DNA reads TGTGCCAGCAGTTCCGTAGCGGGAGCCAATGAGCAGTTCTTC. It yields the protein CASSSVAGANEQFF.